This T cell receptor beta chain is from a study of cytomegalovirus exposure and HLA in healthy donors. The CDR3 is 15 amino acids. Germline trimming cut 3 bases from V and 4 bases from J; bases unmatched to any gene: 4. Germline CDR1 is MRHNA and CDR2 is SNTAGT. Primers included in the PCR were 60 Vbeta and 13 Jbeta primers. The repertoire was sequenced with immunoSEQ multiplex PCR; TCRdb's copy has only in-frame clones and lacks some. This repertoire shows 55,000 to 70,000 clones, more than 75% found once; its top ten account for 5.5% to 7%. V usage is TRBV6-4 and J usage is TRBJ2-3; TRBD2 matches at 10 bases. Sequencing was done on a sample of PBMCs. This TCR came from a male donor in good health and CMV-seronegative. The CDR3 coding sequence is TGTGCCAGCAGTGAATCTAGCGGGGGTTCAGATACGCAGTATTTT. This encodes CASSESSGGSDTQYF.